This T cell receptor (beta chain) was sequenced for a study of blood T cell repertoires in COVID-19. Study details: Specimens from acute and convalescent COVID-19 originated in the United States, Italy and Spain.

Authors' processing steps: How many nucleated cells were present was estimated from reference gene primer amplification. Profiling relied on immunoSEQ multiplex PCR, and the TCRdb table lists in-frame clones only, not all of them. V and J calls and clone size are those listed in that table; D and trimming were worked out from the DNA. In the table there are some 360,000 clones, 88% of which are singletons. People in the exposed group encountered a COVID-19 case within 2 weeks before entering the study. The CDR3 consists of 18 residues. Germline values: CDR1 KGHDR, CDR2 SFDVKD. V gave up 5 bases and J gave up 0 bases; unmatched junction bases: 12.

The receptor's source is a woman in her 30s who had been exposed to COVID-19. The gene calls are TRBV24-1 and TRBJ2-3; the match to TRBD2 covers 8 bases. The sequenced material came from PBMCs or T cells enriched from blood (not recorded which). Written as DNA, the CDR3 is TGTGCCACCAGTGCCCAACTCGGTATAGCGGGGAGCACAGATACGCAGTATTTT. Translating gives CATSAQLGIAGSTDTQYF.